This TCR beta chain is drawn from a study of CD8 T cells in ankylosing spondylitis. The study, taken as a whole, reports: Among TCR beta sequences, a motif of several highly homologous variants appeared characteristic of ankylosing spondylitis blood. According to the report, clones linked to the disease were significantly enriched in matched synovial fluid samples taken from ankylosing spondylitis patients.

Library preparation for TCR beta used quantitative 5'-RACE with molecular barcodes. TCRdb re-analysed the 5' RACE reads in MiXCR, keeping a single row per CDR3 protein. The profile shows 200,000 to 250,000 distinct CDR3 sequences, about 11% of them singletons. There are a few counts of this clonotype. Its antigen is not identified. This CDR3 is 13 amino acids long. The V gene lost 1 base and the J gene lost 6 bases, with 10 bases spanning the gap. Germline V gives CDR1 MGHDK, CDR2 SYGVNS. Material: blood, either unsorted or a sorted T cell fraction (not recorded which). The clonotype originates from a male donor with ankylosing spondylitis or in good health (not recorded which). The chain is built from TRBV25-1 and TRBJ2-7; D is unresolved. CDR3 sequence: CASSEFGEVEQYF. The CDR3 nucleotides read TGTGCCAGCAGTGAATTTGGGGAAGTCGAGCAGTACTTC.